These 3 T cell receptor beta chains were sequenced from one sample in a study of graft-versus-host responses after intestinal transplantation (dated by TCRdb to 2020 to 2022). Receptors were amplified or captured by the immunoSEQ multiplex PCR assay. Held by TCRdb, this immuneACCESS table contains in-frame sequences only and omits some clones. Under half of the omission traces to an unresolved V gene where checked; the cause of the rest is unknown. This sample holds 6,400 or so clones; approximately 91% were observed only once. The top ten clonotypes cover roughly 5% of the sample. This material consisted of PBMCs, taken roughly 80 days after transplant. These receptor sequences come from a human patient who received an intestinal transplant, so some T cells may come from the graft donor.

The chain couples TRBV6-1 to TRBJ2-7, with 7 bases aligning to TRBD1. This CDR3 has 13 residues. The trim removed 6 bases at V and 5 bases at J, leaving 7 bases unmatched. Germline V gene data show CDR1 as MNHNS and CDR2 as SASEGT. The chain's CDR3 is CASRFQGVNEQYV. The CDR3 DNA follows: TGTGCCAGCAGGTTTCAGGGGGTTAACGAGCAGTACGTC.

This clone was detected only a few times. The gene calls are TRBV11-1 and TRBJ2-7; 10 nucleotides match TRBD2. Germline V gene sequence: CDR1 SGHAT, CDR2 FQDESV (reference sequence). With V trimmed by 2 bases and J by 3 bases, 1 base remained unmatched. The CDR3 consists of 14 residues. As DNA, the CDR3 is TGTGCCAGCAGCTTATGGACTAGCGGCTACGAGCAGTACTTC. This translates into CASSLWTSGYEQYF.

The chain carries TRBV9 and TRBJ2-1; D gene unclear. The CDR3 has 14 amino acids. Germline V lookup: CDR1 SGDLS, CDR2 YYNGEE. V lost 1 base, J lost 2 bases, and 7 bases lay in between. Written as DNA, the CDR3 is TGTGCCAGCAGCGTAATTGTAGCCTACAATGAGCAGTTCTTC. Its protein is CASSVIVAYNEQFF. The variable domain in full, with the rest retrieved from reference TRBV9 and TRBJ2-1, is DSGVTQTPKHLITATGQRVTLRCSPRSGDLSVYWYQQSLDQGLQFLIQYYNGEERAKGNILERFSAQQFPDLHSELNLSSLELGDSALYFCASSVIVAYNEQFFGPGTRLTVL.